This entry lists 23 T cell receptor beta chains sequenced from one sample in a study of T cell responses to AZD1222 COVID-19 vaccine. Data came from immunoSEQ multiplex PCR; TCRdb stores just in-frame clones and leaves some out. The profile covers approximately 200,000 clones, with approximately 93% appearing a single time and about 1% taken by the ten largest. Sequenced here: peripheral blood, sampled 28 days after the second AZD1222 dose. These receptors originate from an adult who received the AZD1222 COVID-19 vaccine.

The rearrangement joins TRBV5-1 to TRBJ2-1; a weak D match, TRBD1 (5 bases). The germline V gene has CDR1 SGHRS and CDR2 YFSETQ. This CDR3 is built from 13 residues. V lost 0 bases and J lost 8, with 9 bases in between. The CDR3 here is CASSLAGIHEQFF. As DNA, the CDR3 is TGCGCCAGCAGCTTGGCAGGGATCCATGAGCAGTTCTTC.

The V call is TRBV2, the J call TRBJ1-6; 10 positions agree with TRBD1. The CDR3 loop spans 15 amino acids. Germline CDR1 SNHLY, CDR2 FYNNEI. J gave up 1 base and V 8 bases, and 2 bases lay outside the gene matches. DNA of the CDR3: TGTGCCAGCGGACAGGGGGAATCCTATAATTCACCCCTCCACTTT. Translated: CASGQGESYNSPLHF.

This CDR3 reads CATSDTETQYF. The CDR3 nucleotides read TGTGCCACCAGTGATACGGAGACCCAGTACTTC. The chain combines TRBV24-1 with TRBJ2-5, with D unclear. Germline assignment: CDR1 KGHDR and CDR2 SFDVKD. The V and J ends lost 3 bases and 5 bases respectively, with 3 bases between them. This CDR3 region has 11 residues.

This chain uses TRBV27 with TRBJ2-7; tentative D call: TRBD1 (6 bases). CDR3 length: 15 amino acids. Trimming took off 0 bases at V and 0 bases at J, with 9 bases between the two ends. In germline, CDR1 is MNHEY, CDR2 SMNVEV (reference sequence). The CDR3 sequence is CASSLSRGGSYEQYF. The CDR3 bases are TGTGCCAGCAGTTTATCCAGGGGCGGCTCCTACGAGCAGTACTTC.

This chain links TRBV30 with TRBJ1-5, with 7 bases identical to TRBD1. Per germline, CDR1 GTSNPN and CDR2 SVGIG (reference sequence). V shed 3 bases, J shed 1 base, and the junction held 6 bases outside the gene matches. CDR3 size: 15 residues. This CDR3 reads CAWRPRQGSNQPQHF. As DNA, the CDR3 is TGTGCCTGGAGACCTAGACAGGGCAGCAATCAGCCCCAGCATTTT.

The V gene is TRBV5-8, the J gene TRBJ1-5; D is unresolved. The CDR3 consists of 12 residues. The V end was cut by 1 base, the J end by 6 bases, with 5 bases between. The germline V gene encodes CDR1 SGHTS and CDR2 YDEGEE. The CDR3 sequence is CASSLHPQPQHF. The CDR3 region has the DNA TGTGCCAGCAGCTTGCACCCTCAGCCCCAGCATTTT.

This clone has a single count. As DNA, the CDR3 is TGTGCCAGCAGTACAGGCGTCTCTGAAAAACTGTTTTTT. It translates to CASSTGVSEKLFF. V is TRBV12-3 or TRBV12-4 and J is TRBJ1-4; tentatively, D is TRBD1 (5 bases). Between the trimmed V and J ends, which lost 5 bases and 7 bases, there was a span of 11 bases. The CDR3 sequence is 13 residues long.

A remark on this clone: The same CDR3 can be traced to other DNA sequences in this sample. J is TRBJ1-5 and V is TRBV6-5; 9 bases are a match to TRBD1. The junction had 6 bases not matched to a gene; V was cut back by 5 bases and J by 4 bases. The CDR3 length is 15 residues. The germline V gene has CDR1 MNHEY and CDR2 SVGAGI. CDR3 protein: CASSPDRGSNQPQHF. The CDR3 region has the DNA TGTGCCAGCAGTCCAGACAGGGGGAGTAATCAGCCCCAGCATTTT.

The rearrangement uses TRBV4-2 and TRBJ2-5; 16 positions agree with TRBD2. The CDR3 consists of 19 residues. Germline V CDR1 and CDR2: LGHNA, YNFKEQ. Trimming took 1 base from V and 2 from J; bases not matched to a gene: 7. The CDR3 DNA is TGTGCCAGCAGCCAAGGCGGGACTAGCGGGGGGGGATATCAAGAGACCCAGTACTTC. Translating it yields CASSQGGTSGGGYQETQYF.

The chain combines TRBV7-9 with TRBJ1-3; 9 bases fit TRBD1. Germline CDR1 SEHNR, CDR2 FQNEAQ (reference sequence). This CDR3 spans 14 amino acids. V was pared by 8 bases and J by 1 base, with 3 bases of the junction left unmatched. The DNA of the CDR3 is TGTGCCAGCTGGGACAGGGAGTCTGGAAACACCATATATTTT. Its protein is CASWDRESGNTIYF.

The rearrangement uses TRBV29-1 and TRBJ1-2; D is undetermined. V lost 0 bases, J lost 4 bases, and 6 bases lay in between. The CDR3 consists of 12 residues. The V gene's germline CDR1 is SQVTM and CDR2 ANQGSEA. The CDR3 DNA is TGCAGCGTTGAAGACAGATTCTATGGCTACACCTTC. It is translated as CSVEDRFYGYTF. Complete variable domain (other parts from reference TRBV29-1 and TRBJ1-2): SAVISQKPSRDICQRGTSLTIQCQVDSQVTMMFWYRQQPGQSLTLIATANQGSEATYESGFVIDKFPISRPNLTFSTLTVSNMSPEDSSIYLCSVEDRFYGYTFGSGTRLTVV.

The chain is built from TRBV4-1 and TRBJ1-2; 10 bases fit TRBD1. This CDR3 is 14 amino acids long. Trimming cost V 3 bases and J 4 bases; bases outside gene matches: 2. CDR1 and CDR2 from the germline V gene are MGHRA and YSYEKL. This chain's CDR3 is CASSHGQGGYGYTF. The CDR3 coding sequence is TGCGCCAGCAGCCACGGACAGGGGGGCTATGGCTACACCTTC.

The chain employs TRBV11-3 and TRBJ2-5, with D hard to call. Trimming took 5 bases from V and 5 from J, leaving 12 bases between them. From germline, CDR1 is SGHNT and CDR2 YENEEA. The CDR3 is made up of 13 amino acids. CDR3 in DNA: TGTGCCAGCAGCCCGAGGTTTGGGGAGACCCAGTACTTC. Translated, it gives CASSPRFGETQYF.

The chain uses TRBV18 and TRBJ1-5; 7 bases are a match to TRBD1. The germline gives CDR1 KGHSH, CDR2 LQKENI. The CDR3 is 15 residues long. V dropped 3 bases and J dropped 3; count of bases not matched to a gene: 5. CDR3 coding DNA: TGTGCCAGCTCACCCGAAGGGACAGCCAATCAGCCCCAGCATTTT. Translation gives CASSPEGTANQPQHF.

This clone was observed once. The genes are TRBV30 and TRBJ2-1; possible D gene TRBD2, 6 bases. The germline V gene encodes CDR1 GTSNPN and CDR2 SVGIG (reference sequence). CDR3 length: 15 residues. Deletions cut 5 bases from V and 7 bases from J, with 21 bases between. CDR3 region: CAWGGRGDLRNEQFF. For the CDR3, the DNA is TGTGCCTGGGGGGGGAGAGGCGACCTAAGGAATGAGCAGTTCTTC.

V gene TRBV9 combines with J gene TRBJ2-1; D ambiguous. V lost 4 bases and J 7 bases, leaving 9 bases between the germline ends. Germline CDR1 reads SGDLS; CDR2 reads YYNGEE. This CDR3 is 12 amino acids long. The DNA for the CDR3 is TGTGCCAGCAGCCTTCTAGAAAATGAGCAGTTCTTC. It specifies CASSLLENEQFF.

The genes are TRBV6-2 or TRBV6-3 and TRBJ1-5, with unresolved D. The CDR3 has 13 amino acids. Germline lookup yields CDR1 MNHEY and CDR2 SVGEGT. Trimming removed 2 bases from V and 6 bases from J, with 8 bases in between. CDR3 amino acids: CASSYALGQPQHF. CDR3 coding DNA: TGTGCCAGCAGTTACGCTCTTGGTCAGCCCCAGCATTTT.

The chain couples TRBV11-3 to TRBJ2-3; D is uncertain. Trimming stripped 4 bases from V and 2 bases from J, with 16 bases between. Germline V lookup: CDR1 SGHNT, CDR2 YENEEA. CDR3 length equals 16 residues. Here the CDR3 DNA reads TGTGCCAGCAGCTCGTCGTTTGGGCGCGACACAGATACGCAGTATTTT. Residues: CASSSSFGRDTDTQYF.

The rearrangement joins TRBV25-1 to TRBJ1-4, with D possibly being TRBD1 (5 bases). The germline V gene encodes CDR1 MGHDK and CDR2 SYGVNS. V was cut by 3 bases and J by 4 bases, with 12 bases left in between. CDR3 length: 15 amino acids. CDR3 region: CASSEVGANNEKLFF. The CDR3 DNA sequence: TGTGCCAGCAGTGAGGTCGGGGCCAATAATGAAAAACTGTTTTTT.

This clone appeared a single time. The chain is built from TRBV29-1 and TRBJ1-2; 10 nucleotides align to TRBD1. CDR3 length equals 17 residues. Germline assignment: CDR1 SQVTM and CDR2 ANQGSEA. V trimming: 4 bases; J trimming: 5 bases; junction bases outside the gene matches: 16. CDR3 protein: CSVVLGQGLGVGYGYTF. As DNA, the CDR3 is TGCAGCGTTGTCTTGGGACAGGGGCTTGGAGTAGGGTATGGCTACACCTTC. Using reference TRBV29-1 and TRBJ1-2 for the parts outside the CDR3, the full variable domain is SAVISQKPSRDICQRGTSLTIQCQVDSQVTMMFWYRQQPGQSLTLIATANQGSEATYESGFVIDKFPISRPNLTFSTLTVSNMSPEDSSIYLCSVVLGQGLGVGYGYTFGSGTRLTVV.

The chain employs TRBV4-2 and TRBJ1-2; D is uncertain. CDR3 size: 16 residues. V gave up 0 bases and J gave up 8 bases, with 19 bases separating them. CDR1 LGHNA and CDR2 YNFKEQ come from the germline V gene. The chain's CDR3 is CASSQDSTLPAGGYTF. The CDR3 DNA is TGTGCCAGCAGCCAAGATTCCACACTCCCTGCGGGGGGCTACACCTTC.

V gene TRBV5-3 combines with J gene TRBJ2-3; D possibly corresponds to TRBD1 (6 bases). TRBV5-3 is recorded as an ORF, its role being uncertain. Trimming took 10 bases from V and 0 from J, leaving 12 bases between them. This CDR3 is built from 13 residues. The DNA for the CDR3 is TGTGCCGGCCGGGACACCAGCACAGATACGCAGTATTTT. It specifies CAGRDTSTDTQYF.

V gene TRBV7-8 combines with J gene TRBJ1-3; 7 bases are shared with TRBD1. V lost 1 base to trimming and J lost 2 bases; unmatched junction nucleotides: 11. Germline assignment: CDR1 SGHVS and CDR2 FQNEAQ. The CDR3 runs 18 residues. This CDR3 is CASSLEPSDRRTGNTIYF. CDR3 sequence (DNA): TGTGCCAGCAGCTTAGAGCCGTCGGACAGGCGTACTGGAAACACCATATATTTT.